This is a list of T cell receptor beta chains from one sample in a study of OX40 agonist ivuxolimab in advanced cancers. Sequencing used immunoSEQ multiplex PCR; TCRdb keeps in-frame clones, though not all of them. The sample comprises about 7,900 clones, roughly 84% of which are singletons, and 25% to 30% rests with the top ten. Sequencing used CD4+ or CD8+ T cells sorted from blood, obtained in a trial of the OX40 agonist ivuxolimab. Every receptor here comes from an adult with an advanced solid tumor such as melanoma, head and neck, liver or kidney cancer. Both conserved end residues are part of each CDR3. The order of the fields is D gene, clone size, V gene, J gene, CDR3 DNA, CDR3 protein. A D gene is named only where the DNA matches it firmly. Clone size is given for some rows only: seen once, a few or many times, or a class if the clone is expanded.

.	.	TRBV19	TRBJ2-5	TGTGCCAGTAGTATATACGCTCAAGAGACCCAGTACTTC	CASSIYAQETQYF
TRBD1	.	TRBV29-1	TRBJ2-7	TGCAGCGTGCGAGGGACAGCCTACGAGCAGTACTTC	CSVRGTAYEQYF
.	.	TRBV5-1	TRBJ2-7	TGCGCCAGCAGCCCAGGGTTGGGCTACGAGCAGTACTTC	CASSPGLGYEQYF
TRBD1	.	TRBV2	TRBJ1-2	TGTGCCAGCAGTGAATATGGACAGGGGGCAGGTGGCTACACCTTC	CASSEYGQGAGGYTF
TRBD2	.	TRBV27	TRBJ2-1	TGTGCCAGCAGTCCCGGGACTAGCGGGAGACGGAATGAGCAGTTCTTC	CASSPGTSGRRNEQFF
TRBD1	.	TRBV2	TRBJ2-1	TGTGCCAGCAGTGGCAGCGACAGGGGGGTTGGGAATGAGCAGTTCTTC	CASSGSDRGVGNEQFF
TRBD2	few	TRBV9	TRBJ2-1	TGTGCCAGCAGCGTACCCAGCGGGAGGGCCGGAAATGAGCAGTTCTTC	CASSVPSGRAGNEQFF
.	.	TRBV5-1	TRBJ1-2	TGCGCCAGCAGCTTGGAGGGACAAGGGGGTGGCTACACCTTC	CASSLEGQGGGYTF
.	.	TRBV9	TRBJ2-2	TGTGCCAGCAGCGTAGGGGGTTCCGGGGAGCTGTTTTTT	CASSVGGSGELFF
.	once	TRBV7-6	TRBJ2-7	TGTGCCAGCAGCTTAAGTGGGACTTTCCCCTACGAGCAGTACTTC	CASSLSGTFPYEQYF